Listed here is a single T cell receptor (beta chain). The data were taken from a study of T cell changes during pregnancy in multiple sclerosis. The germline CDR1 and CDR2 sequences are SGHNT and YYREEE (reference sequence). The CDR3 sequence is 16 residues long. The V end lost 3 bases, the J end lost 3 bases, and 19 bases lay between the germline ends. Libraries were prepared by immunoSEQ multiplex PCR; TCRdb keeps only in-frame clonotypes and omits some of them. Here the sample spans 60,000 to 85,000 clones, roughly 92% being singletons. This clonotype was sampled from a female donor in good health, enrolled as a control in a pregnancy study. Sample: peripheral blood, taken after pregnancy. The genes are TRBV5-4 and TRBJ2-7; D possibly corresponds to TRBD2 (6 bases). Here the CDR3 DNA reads TGTGCCAGCAGCTCTACCCGGGACGGACTAAACTACGAGCAGTACTTC. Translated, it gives CASSSTRDGLNYEQYF.